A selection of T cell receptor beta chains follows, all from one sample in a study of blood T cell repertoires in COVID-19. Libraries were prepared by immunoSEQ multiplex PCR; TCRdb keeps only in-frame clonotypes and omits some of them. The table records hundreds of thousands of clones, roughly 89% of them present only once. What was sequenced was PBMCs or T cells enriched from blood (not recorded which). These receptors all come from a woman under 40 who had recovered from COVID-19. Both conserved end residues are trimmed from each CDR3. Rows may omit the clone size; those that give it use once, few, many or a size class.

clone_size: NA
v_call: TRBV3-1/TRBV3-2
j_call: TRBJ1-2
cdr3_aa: ASSQDVTGKIGYT

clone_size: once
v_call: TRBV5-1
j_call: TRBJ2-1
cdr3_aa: ASSSEDYNEQF

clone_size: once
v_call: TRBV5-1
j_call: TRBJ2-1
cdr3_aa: ASSLGGGPTYNEQF

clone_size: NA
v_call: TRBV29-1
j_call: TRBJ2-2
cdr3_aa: SVQGARTGELF

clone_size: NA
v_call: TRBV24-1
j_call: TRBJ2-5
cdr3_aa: ATLGTSGAPAKETQY

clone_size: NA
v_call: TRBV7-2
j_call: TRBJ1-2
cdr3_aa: ASSFSYGYT

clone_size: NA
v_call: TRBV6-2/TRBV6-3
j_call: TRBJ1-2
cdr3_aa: ASSLLKTAPIFDT

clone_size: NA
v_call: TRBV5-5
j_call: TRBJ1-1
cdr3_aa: ASSLGGQGGGEAF

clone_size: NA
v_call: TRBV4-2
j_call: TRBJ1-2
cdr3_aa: ASSQGAGTGGSYT

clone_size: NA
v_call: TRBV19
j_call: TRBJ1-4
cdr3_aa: ASSIMGQGNEKLF

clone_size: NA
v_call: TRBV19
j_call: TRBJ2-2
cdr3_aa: ASQTGTANTGELF

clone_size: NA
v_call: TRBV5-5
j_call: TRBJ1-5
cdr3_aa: ASSPEQGAYNQPQH

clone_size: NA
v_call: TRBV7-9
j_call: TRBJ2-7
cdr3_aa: AGGQAGNEQY

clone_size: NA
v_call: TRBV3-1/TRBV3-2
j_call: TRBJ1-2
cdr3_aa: ASSPTAHYNYGYT

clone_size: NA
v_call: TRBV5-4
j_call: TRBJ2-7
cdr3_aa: ASSSDRAYEQY

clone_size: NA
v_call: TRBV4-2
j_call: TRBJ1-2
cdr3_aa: ASSQEKREIYGYT

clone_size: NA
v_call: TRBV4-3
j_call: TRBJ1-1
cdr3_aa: ASSQDNSLNTEAF

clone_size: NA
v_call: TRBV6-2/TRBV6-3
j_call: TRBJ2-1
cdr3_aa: ASSDTTISAGGSYNEQF

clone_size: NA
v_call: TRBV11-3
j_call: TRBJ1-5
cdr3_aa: ASSPRGREGNQPQH

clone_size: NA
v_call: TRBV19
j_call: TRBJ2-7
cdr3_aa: ASTRQGSYEQY

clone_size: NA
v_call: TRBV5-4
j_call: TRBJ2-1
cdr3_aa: ASSPGTSGSDEQF

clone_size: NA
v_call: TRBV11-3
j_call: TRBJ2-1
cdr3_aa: ASSLGLATPDEQF

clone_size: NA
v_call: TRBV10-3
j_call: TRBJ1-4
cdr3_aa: AISESDNGAEKLF

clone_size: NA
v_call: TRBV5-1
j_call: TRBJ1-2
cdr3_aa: ASSTSPRTANYGYT

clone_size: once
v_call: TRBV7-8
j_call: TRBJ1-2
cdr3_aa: ASSLVVGGHRADNYGYT

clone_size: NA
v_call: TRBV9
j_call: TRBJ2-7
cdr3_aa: ASSATGTEYEQY

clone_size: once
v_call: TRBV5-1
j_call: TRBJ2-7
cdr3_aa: ASSLNWDSAYEQY

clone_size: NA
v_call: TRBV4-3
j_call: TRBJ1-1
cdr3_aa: ASSQQGRPEAF

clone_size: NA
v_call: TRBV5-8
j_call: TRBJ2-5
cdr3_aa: ASSFGSYGAGAQY

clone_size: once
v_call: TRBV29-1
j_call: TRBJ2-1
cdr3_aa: SARSLTGNEQF

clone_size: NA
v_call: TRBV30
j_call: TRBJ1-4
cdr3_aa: AWSVWEGKEEKLF

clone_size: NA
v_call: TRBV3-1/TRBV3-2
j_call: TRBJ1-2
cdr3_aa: ASSLDRYGYT

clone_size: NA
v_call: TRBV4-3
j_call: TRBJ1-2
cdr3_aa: ASSQDFNSRGYT

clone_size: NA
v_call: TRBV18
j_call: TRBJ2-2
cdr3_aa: ASSPLGARTGELF

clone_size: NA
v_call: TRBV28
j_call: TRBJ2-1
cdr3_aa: ASSAPGRGNNEQF

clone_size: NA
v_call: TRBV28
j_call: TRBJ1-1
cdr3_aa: ASSYTGRANTEAF

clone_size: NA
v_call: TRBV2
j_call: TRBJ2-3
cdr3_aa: ASSPGREDTQY

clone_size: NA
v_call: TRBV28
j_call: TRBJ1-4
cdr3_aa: ASSSFAGSGGEKLF

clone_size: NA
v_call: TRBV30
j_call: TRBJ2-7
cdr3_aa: AWSVAGEINEQY

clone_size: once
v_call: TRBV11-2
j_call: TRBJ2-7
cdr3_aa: ASSLMRGNYEQY

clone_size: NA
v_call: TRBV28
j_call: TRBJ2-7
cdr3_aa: ASSLLASTTSYEQY

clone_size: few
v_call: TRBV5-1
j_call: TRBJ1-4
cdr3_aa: ASSLGQGEKLF

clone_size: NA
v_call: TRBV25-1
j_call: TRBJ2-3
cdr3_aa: ASSESRGFGTDTQY

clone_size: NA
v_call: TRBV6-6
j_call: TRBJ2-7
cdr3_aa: ASSSPGGAYEQY

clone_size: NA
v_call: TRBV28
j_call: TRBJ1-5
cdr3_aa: ASSSFITGRNQPQH

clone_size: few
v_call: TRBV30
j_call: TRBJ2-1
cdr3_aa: ASTTSGNEQF

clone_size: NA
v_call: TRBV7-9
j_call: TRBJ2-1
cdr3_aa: ASSQEVTASWF

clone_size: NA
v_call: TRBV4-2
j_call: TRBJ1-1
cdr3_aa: ASSQAPLRETEAF

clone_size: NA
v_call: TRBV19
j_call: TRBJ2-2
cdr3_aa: ASSVDRVSNTGELF

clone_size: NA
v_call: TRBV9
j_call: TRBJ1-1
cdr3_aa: ASSVATGRDMNTEAF

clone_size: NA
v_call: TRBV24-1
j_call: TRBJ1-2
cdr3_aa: ATSDGQGTNYGYT

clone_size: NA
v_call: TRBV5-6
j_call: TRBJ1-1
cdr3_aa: ASSPGGGSLNTEAF

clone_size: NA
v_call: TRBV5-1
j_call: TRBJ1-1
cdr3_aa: ASSVGGASPEAF